This section outlines one T cell receptor beta chain sequence together with its context. What it binds is unknown. The germline gives CDR1 SGHTA, CDR2 FQGTGA. V was cut by 4 bases and J by 1 base, with 11 bases left in between. This CDR3 region has 15 residues. 2 million unsorted PBMCs were stored in RNAlater at -80 °C before RNA extraction. This sample is drawn from a study of neurological immune-mediated disorders. TCRdb re-called the 5' RACE reads through MiXCR, storing one row per CDR3 protein. The sample has about 70,000 distinct CDR3 sequences, under 5.5% seen once. Regarding the study as a whole: No expanded-clone CDR3 amino acid sequence recurred across subjects, suggesting private TCR-beta repertoires.

The sequencing input was PBMCs. V is TRBV7-3 and J is TRBJ2-1; D unresolved. The sequence was collected from a woman aged 70-85 years with multiple sclerosis. CDR3 bases: TGTGCCAGCAGCTCCACACCAATTTCCTACAATGAGCAGTTCTTC. Its protein product is CASSSTPISYNEQFF.